In its sample, the clone carrying this T cell receptor beta chain was seen a few times. Its target is unknown. The sample is drawn from a study of T-cell memory formation after mild COVID-19. In the study overall: Clusters were largely donor specific. Findings and limits, study-wide: Clones that got smaller from day 15 to 85 had even CD4/CD8, while clones growing later tipped toward CD4+.

TCRdb itself ran the 5' RACE reads through MiXCR, one entry per CDR3 protein. The sample lists some 310,000 distinct CDR3 sequences; roughly 19% were seen once. In germline, CDR1 is KGHSH, CDR2 LQKENI. V shed 6 bases and J shed 1 base, with 15 bases lying between them. This CDR3 contains 15 residues. The sequence derives from a man younger than 35 who had mild COVID-19 (a few samples of this study predate the infection). Cell type and time point are not known. V is TRBV18 and J is TRBJ1-1; D may be TRBD1 (6 bases). Sample: PBMCs or a T cell subset sorted from them (not recorded which). The CDR3 region is CASSPASGQNTEAFF. The CDR3 DNA reads as TGTGCCAGCTCGCCTGCATCGGGACAGAACACTGAAGCTTTCTTT.